The TCR beta chain under discussion was sequenced for a study of identical twins. Of note for this clonotype: Antigen unknown.

After template switching added a universal primer site, the resulting cDNA carried unique molecular identifiers. Each CDR3 protein gets one entry after TCRdb re-called the 5' RACE reads with MiXCR. The sample contains more than 1.5 million distinct CDR3 sequences, around 29% of which appear only once. V gave up 6 bases and J gave up 4 bases; unmatched junction bases: 7. CDR3 length equals 15 residues. Germline lookup yields CDR1 SNHLY and CDR2 FYNNEI. Broader study findings: Reduced insertions were recorded for abundant cord blood beta clonotypes, with no such pattern in memory repertoires.

The source material was cord blood. The V call is TRBV2, the J call TRBJ2-2; 8 bases line up with TRBD1. This TCR was recovered from a newborn girl in good health. The DNA of the CDR3 is TGTGCCAGCAGCCAGGGGGCGCGTTTCACCGGGGAGCTGTTTTTT. Its translation: CASSQGARFTGELFF.